The 4 T cell receptor beta chains below all came from one sample that was sequenced in a study of CD8 T cells in ankylosing spondylitis. Broader study findings: The study identified a TCR beta motif of several highly homologous variants that appeared characteristic of ankylosing spondylitis blood.

Their recognized antigens are unknown. TCRdb itself ran the 5' RACE reads through MiXCR, one entry per CDR3 protein. The sample lists fewer than 550,000 distinct CDR3 sequences, about 5.7% seen once, with around 3.6% in the top ten. Sequences were obtained from blood, either unsorted or a sorted T cell fraction (not recorded which). These receptors all come from a male donor with ankylosing spondylitis.

In its sample, this clonotype was seen many times. The rearrangement joins TRBV20-1 to TRBJ2-3; 10 bases line up with TRBD2. J lost 2 bases, V lost 7 bases, and 6 bases had no gene match. The germline CDR1 and CDR2 sequences are DFQATT and SNEGSKA (reference sequence). The CDR3 runs 14 residues. CDR3: CSVERGGDTDTQYF. The CDR3 nucleotides read TGCAGTGTAGAGCGGGGGGGAGACACAGATACGCAGTATTTT.

The V gene is TRBV18, the J gene TRBJ2-7, with D possibly being TRBD1 (6 bases). The V end lost 3 bases, the J end lost 5 bases, and 11 bases lay between the germline ends. The CDR3 has 13 residues. The germline gives CDR1 KGHSH, CDR2 LQKENI. The CDR3 reads CASSPMNRDEQYF. The CDR3 DNA sequence: TGTGCCAGCTCACCCATGAACAGGGACGAGCAGTACTTC.

This clonotype was seen many times. The gene calls are TRBV7-9 and TRBJ2-2; no firm D call. CDR1 SEHNR and CDR2 FQNEAQ come from the germline V gene (reference sequence). The CDR3 totals 14 residues. Trimming pared 2 bases from V and 0 bases from J, leaving 4 bases between. The CDR3 DNA is TGTGCCAGCAGCTTAAGGACGAACACCGGGGAGCTGTTTTTT. Amino acid sequence: CASSLRTNTGELFF. The full variable domain, in which reference TRBV7-9 and TRBJ2-2 provide the parts outside the CDR3, is DTGVSQNPRHKITKRGQNVTFRCDPISEHNRLYWYRQTLGQGPEFLTYFQNEAQLEKSRLLSDRFSAERPKGSFSTLEIQRTEQGDSAMYLCASSLRTNTGELFFGEGSRLTVL.

This clonotype was picked up many times. V usage is TRBV27 and J usage is TRBJ1-6; TRBD1 matches at 9 bases. Germline CDR1 is MNHEY and CDR2 is SMNVEV (reference sequence). The CDR3 covers 13 residues. With V trimmed by 4 bases and J by 9 bases, 1 base remained unmatched. The CDR3 bases are TGTGCCAGCAGTTGGACAGGGGTTTCACCCCTCCACTTT. It yields the protein CASSWTGVSPLHF.